What follows are 19 T cell receptor beta chains derived from one specimen sequenced in a study of T cells in Graves' hyperthyroidism and ophthalmopathy. From RNA transcripts, TCR beta CDR3 regions were amplified. Using the HTBI primer set, a first-round RT-PCR was run on the TCR CDR3. TCRdb recomputed calls from the multiplex PCR reads with MiXCR, one row per CDR3 protein. The sample contains hundreds of thousands of distinct CDR3 sequences, approximately 15% of which appear only once. The specimen sequenced was blood. These receptors were taken from a woman in her thirties with Graves' hyperthyroidism that later progressed to Graves' ophthalmopathy.

This clonotype was counted ten times or more. The chain couples TRBV27 to TRBJ2-7; unclear D gene. Germline-derived CDR1 and CDR2 are MNHEY and SMNVEV (reference sequence). V was cut by 5 bases and J by 2 bases, with 7 bases left in between. The CDR3 is made up of 12 amino acids. This chain's CDR3 is CASSSTTYEQYF. The CDR3 DNA reads TGTGCCAGCAGTAGCACTACCTACGAGCAGTACTTC.

This clonotype has ten or more counts. The CDR3 here is CASSPIGTSSYEQYF. CDR3 DNA sequence: TGTGCCAGCAGTCCTATCGGGACAAGCTCCTACGAGCAGTACTTC. The chain carries TRBV6-2 or TRBV6-3 and TRBJ2-7, with TRBD1 as a possible D gene (6 bases). The V and J ends lost 5 bases and 0 bases respectively, with 14 bases between them. This CDR3 comprises 15 residues. Germline loops: CDR1 MNHEY, CDR2 SVGEGT.

This clonotype was counted at least ten times. The rearrangement joins TRBV28 to TRBJ1-1, with D possibly matching TRBD1 (6 bases). The V gene lost 3 bases and the J gene lost 5 bases, with 16 bases spanning the gap. Looked up from germline, CDR1 is MDHEN and CDR2 is SYDVKM. The CDR3 is 15 residues long. CDR3 sequence: CASSFLWGLRTEAFF. CDR3 coding DNA: TGTGCCAGCAGTTTCCTTTGGGGGCTTCGTACTGAAGCTTTCTTT.

V is TRBV11-3 and J is TRBJ2-6; 7 bases match TRBD2. With V trimmed by 5 bases and J by 1 base, 11 bases remained unmatched. Germline values: CDR1 SGHNT, CDR2 YENEEA. The CDR3 runs 18 residues. In DNA form, the CDR3 reads TGTGCCAGCAGCCCAGCTGGGACTATGGCTTCTGGGGCCAACGTCCTGACTTTC. Translation: CASSPAGTMASGANVLTF.

This clonotype has just a few counts. The rearrangement uses TRBV16 and TRBJ2-3; no definite D call. V was trimmed by 4 bases and J by 9 bases, leaving 14 bases between them. CDR1 is KGHSY and CDR2 is FQNENV in the germline V gene. The CDR3 extends over 13 amino acids. The CDR3 is CASSPGPYPTQYF. In DNA, the CDR3 is TGTGCCAGCAGCCCCGGACCCTATCCAACGCAGTATTTT. The entire variable domain, with the rest obtained from reference TRBV16 and TRBJ2-3, is as follows: GEEVAQTPKHLVRGEGQKAKLYCAPIKGHSYVFWYQQVLKNEFKFLISFQNENVFDETGMPKERFSAKCLPNSPCSLEIQATKLEDSAVYFCASSPGPYPTQYFGPGTRLTVL.

This clonotype was counted many times. V and J are TRBV20-1 and TRBJ2-7; 8 bases align to TRBD2. J was trimmed by 3 bases and V by 5 bases; bases with no gene match: 6. Germline CDR1 reads DFQATT; CDR2 reads SNEGSKA (reference sequence). The CDR3 spans 13 residues. The CDR3 region is CSALLAEGYEQYF. Written as DNA, the CDR3 is TGCAGTGCTTTACTAGCGGAGGGCTACGAGCAGTACTTC.

The rearrangement links TRBV7-3 to TRBJ2-5; 9 bases agree with TRBD2. Germline CDR1 SGHTA, CDR2 FQGTGA. After removal of 5 bases from V and 3 bases from J, the junction contained 7 bases not matched to a gene. CDR3 length: 15 amino acids. CDR3 residues: CASSLGGGREETQYF. The CDR3 region has the DNA TGTGCCAGCAGCCTGGGGGGCGGGAGGGAAGAGACCCAGTACTTC. Variable domain in full (rest from reference TRBV7-3 and TRBJ2-5): GAGVSQTPSNKVTEKGKYVELRCDPISGHTALYWYRQSLGQGPEFLIYFQGTGAADDSGLPNDRFFAVRPEGSVSTLKIQRTERGDSAVYLCASSLGGGREETQYFGPGTRLLVL.

This clonotype was seen many times. The rearrangement uses TRBV3-1 and TRBJ1-5; D gene unclear. Trimming took off 0 bases at V and 5 bases at J, with 5 bases between the two ends. This CDR3 has 13 residues. CDR1 is LGHDT, CDR2 YNNKEL, per germline (reference sequence). DNA for the CDR3: TGTGCCAGCAGCCAAGATTGGGATCAGCCCCAGCATTTT. The encoded protein is CASSQDWDQPQHF.

This clonotype was counted ten times or more. The V gene is TRBV4-3, the J gene TRBJ1-2; TRBD1 agrees at 7 bases. The V segment lost 0 bases and the J segment 4 bases; nucleotides outside the gene matches: 5. CDR3 length: 15 amino acids. Germline loops: CDR1 LGHNA, CDR2 YSLEER. In DNA, the CDR3 is TGCGCCAGCAGCCAAGACCCGACAGGGTTCTATGGCTACACCTTC. Translation: CASSQDPTGFYGYTF.

This clonotype was observed many times. The rearrangement joins TRBV27 to TRBJ2-7; TRBD2 matches 7 bases. Trimming at V came to 6 bases and at J to 7 bases, leaving 3 bases not matched to a gene. Germline CDR1 MNHEY, CDR2 SMNVEV (reference sequence). There are 11 residues in the CDR3. DNA for the CDR3: TGTGCCAGCAGGGGGGGGGGGGAGCAGTACTTC. Its protein is CASRGGGEQYF.

This rearrangement joins TRBV5-8 to TRBJ1-4; D gene uncertain. The CDR3 sequence is 16 residues long. The V gene lost 0 bases and the J gene lost 0 bases, with 9 bases spanning the gap. Looked up from germline, CDR1 is SGHTS and CDR2 is YDEGEE. This CDR3 reads CASSLGTVATNEKLFF. CDR3 nucleotides: TGTGCCAGCAGCTTGGGGACGGTGGCAACTAATGAAAAACTGTTTTTT.

This clonotype was observed many times. This chain links TRBV12-3 or TRBV12-4 with TRBJ2-3; D could derive from TRBD1 or TRBD2 (5 bases each). This CDR3 comprises 17 residues. V lost 2 bases to trimming and J lost 4 bases, with 19 bases between them. The CDR3 region is CASSLLTGTGTPDTQYF. The CDR3 region has the DNA TGTGCCAGCAGTTTATTAACTGGAACGGGGACCCCAGATACGCAGTATTTT.

This clonotype has just a few counts. The CDR3: CASSPPTSSGANVLTF. The CDR3 DNA follows: TGTGCCAGCTCACCTCCGACATCCTCTGGGGCCAACGTCCTGACTTTC. The gene calls are TRBV18 and TRBJ2-6; no firm D call. The CDR3 consists of 16 residues. The germline gives CDR1 KGHSH, CDR2 LQKENI. Deletions cut 3 bases from V and 0 bases from J, with 9 bases between. The full variable domain, its missing parts supplied by reference TRBV18 and TRBJ2-6, is NAGVMQNPRHLVRRRGQEARLRCSPMKGHSHVYWYRQLPEEGLKFMVYLQKENIIDESGMPKERFSAEFPKEGPSILRIQQVVRGDSAAYFCASSPPTSSGANVLTFGAGSRLTVL.

This chain joins TRBV19 and TRBJ2-2; 10 bases are a match to TRBD2. CDR3 length: 14 residues. V was pared by 6 bases and J by 7 bases, with 5 bases of the junction left unmatched. The germline CDR1 and CDR2 sequences are LNHDA and SQIVND (reference sequence). The chain's CDR3 is CASSPGLAYGELFF. DNA of the CDR3: TGTGCCAGTAGCCCGGGACTAGCGTACGGGGAGCTGTTTTTT. Based on the CDR3 plus reference TRBV19 and TRBJ2-2, the full variable domain is DGGITQSPKYLFRKEGQNVTLSCEQNLNHDAMYWYRQDPGQGLRLIYYSQIVNDFQKGDIAEGYSVSREKKESFPLTVTSAQKNPTAFYLCASSPGLAYGELFFGEGSRLTVL.

V is TRBV20-1 and J is TRBJ2-1; 8 bases agree with TRBD2. After removal of 1 base from V and 6 bases from J, the junction contained 5 bases not matched to a gene. Germline-derived CDR1 and CDR2 are DFQATT and SNEGSKA (reference sequence). The CDR3 contains 14 residues. CDR3 residues: CSARAGGRINEQFF. CDR3 coding DNA: TGCAGTGCTAGAGCCGGCGGGAGGATCAATGAGCAGTTCTTC.

The rearrangement joins TRBV19 to TRBJ2-3; D is uncertain. Trimming stripped 8 bases from V and 6 bases from J, with 9 bases between. Germline-derived CDR1 and CDR2 are LNHDA and SQIVND (reference sequence). The CDR3 is made up of 11 amino acids. CDR3 sequence: CASAIKDTQYF. The CDR3 DNA reads as TGTGCCAGTGCTATAAAGGATACGCAGTATTTT.

This clonotype was counted ten times or more. The CDR3 nucleotides read TGTGCCAGCAGTGAAGCCGACAGGGGGACTGAAGCTTTCTTT. It codes for CASSEADRGTEAFF. The V and J genes are TRBV2 and TRBJ1-1; 9 nucleotides match TRBD1. Germline values: CDR1 SNHLY, CDR2 FYNNEI. This CDR3 has 14 residues. The junction had 1 base not matched to a gene; V was cut back by 0 bases and J by 5 bases.

As to this clonotype: This may come from a read error, since a much larger clone is one base off. The chain joins TRBV28 to TRBJ2-7; 9 nucleotides align to TRBD2. Germline V gene data show CDR1 as MDHEN and CDR2 as SYDVKM. After removal of 5 bases from V and 7 bases from J, the junction contained 15 bases not matched to a gene. The length of the CDR3 is 16 residues. CDR3 protein: CASSPPSGRFQNEQYF. Here the CDR3 DNA reads TGTGCCAGCAGTCCCCCCAGCGGGAGGTTTCAGAATGAGCAGTACTTC.

This clonotype appeared a few times. The CDR3 coding sequence is TGTGCCAGCAGTGGCATTCCTCTACCCCTCCACTTT. It is translated as CASSGIPLPLHF. V usage is TRBV2 and J usage is TRBJ1-6; D not resolved. CDR3 length equals 12 residues. Germline V lookup: CDR1 SNHLY, CDR2 FYNNEI. The V gene lost 4 bases and the J gene lost 12 bases, with 10 bases spanning the gap.